Below are 7 T cell receptor beta chains sequenced from a single sample in a study of blood T cells in healthy people across ages. Primers used in a second PCR of about 7 to 12 cycles were a sample-barcoded 5' primer and a J-beta primer mix. TCRdb recomputed calls from the 5' RACE reads with MiXCR, one row per CDR3 protein. The table has hundreds of thousands of distinct CDR3 sequences, under 25% seen once. The specimen was blood. These TCRs come from a man in his 70s in good health.

This clonotype was detected many times. The chain joins TRBV11-2 to TRBJ2-5; 11 bases are shared with TRBD2. With V trimmed by 1 base and J by 5 bases, 6 bases remained unmatched. CDR1 and CDR2 from the germline V gene are SGHAT and FQNNGV. The CDR3 totals 16 residues. The CDR3 nucleotides read TGTGCCAGCAGCTTAGGTGGGACTAGCGGTATGGAGACCCAGTACTTC. Protein product: CASSLGGTSGMETQYF.

This clonotype appeared a few times. V and J are TRBV5-1 and TRBJ2-1; TRBD1 matches at 9 bases. The CDR3 covers 13 residues. The junction had 3 bases not matched to a gene; V was cut back by 3 bases and J by 8 bases. Germline CDR1 reads SGHRS; CDR2 reads YFSETQ. CDR3 in DNA: TGCGCCAGCAGCTCACAGGGGGCCCATGAGCAGTTCTTC. Amino acid sequence: CASSSQGAHEQFF.

This chain connects TRBV2 to TRBJ2-7; 8 bases align to TRBD1. Germline V CDR1 and CDR2: SNHLY, FYNNEI. V was pared by 3 bases and J by 5 bases, with 6 bases of the junction left unmatched. CDR3 size: 14 residues. CDR3 coding DNA: TGTGCCAGCAGTGATGACAGGGGCTACCACGAGCAGTACTTC. It encodes CASSDDRGYHEQYF.

This rearrangement joins TRBV29-1 to TRBJ1-1, with a tentative D call TRBD1 (5 bases). Trimming removed 3 bases from V and 4 bases from J, with 12 bases in between. The CDR3 is 13 amino acids. Germline V gene lookup returns CDR1 SQVTM and CDR2 ANQGSEA. CDR3 sequence: CSVEGGYGTEAFF. The CDR3 DNA follows: TGCAGCGTTGAGGGGGGGTATGGCACTGAAGCTTTCTTT.

CDR3 DNA sequence: TGCAGTGCTAGATCTTTGACCGGGACAGGAGGATTCGAGCAGTACTTC. Encoded protein: CSARSLTGTGGFEQYF. The gene calls are TRBV20-1 and TRBJ2-7; 8 nucleotides line up with TRBD1. This CDR3 contains 16 residues. CDR1 DFQATT and CDR2 SNEGSKA come from the germline V gene (reference sequence). The V segment lost 2 bases and the J segment 6 bases; nucleotides outside the gene matches: 15.

This chain connects TRBV19 to TRBJ1-4; 7 positions agree with TRBD1. V shed 4 bases, J shed 0 bases, and the junction held 5 bases outside the gene matches. Germline V lookup: CDR1 LNHDA, CDR2 SQIVND (reference sequence). This CDR3 contains 16 residues. The CDR3 DNA reads as TGTGCCAGTAGTAGGACAGGACCTTCAACTAATGAAAAACTGTTTTTT. Residues: CASSRTGPSTNEKLFF.

This clonotype was picked up a small number of times. The rearrangement joins TRBV5-1 to TRBJ1-5; D is undetermined. The CDR3 runs to 16 residues. The V end was cut by 1 base, the J end by 5 bases, with 16 bases between. The V gene's germline CDR1 is SGHRS and CDR2 YFSETQ. The chain's CDR3 is CASSLSLGARYQPQHF. CDR3 DNA: TGCGCCAGCAGCTTGTCCCTGGGTGCTAGGTATCAGCCCCAGCATTTT.